The clone carrying this TCR beta chain was detected ten times or more. No antigen is known for it. This entry is derived from a study of T cell repertoires in cytomegalovirus infection. For the study at large: Public signatures in TCR beta pointed to CMV infection and matching HLA type.

Germline loops: CDR1 MNHNS, CDR2 SASEGT. This CDR3 spans 16 amino acids. V was cut by 1 base and J by 0 bases, with 11 bases left in between. In TCRdb, the reads were re-called with MiXCR into one record per CDR3 protein. The sample yields 480,000 or so distinct CDR3 sequences, 11% seen once. General observations from the study: What dominated the ex vivo response were HLA-C-restricted CMV-specific TCR beta clonotypes.

The specimen was PBMCs. This chain links TRBV6-1 with TRBJ2-3, with D perhaps matching TRBD2 (6 bases). The receptor was derived from a human donor in good health (CMV status not recorded). Some clones in this sample may be carry-over from other donors' samples. CDR3 nucleotides: TGTGCCAGCAGTGAAGTCCGGCGGGGAAGCACAGATACGCAGTATTTT. Translated: CASSEVRRGSTDTQYF.